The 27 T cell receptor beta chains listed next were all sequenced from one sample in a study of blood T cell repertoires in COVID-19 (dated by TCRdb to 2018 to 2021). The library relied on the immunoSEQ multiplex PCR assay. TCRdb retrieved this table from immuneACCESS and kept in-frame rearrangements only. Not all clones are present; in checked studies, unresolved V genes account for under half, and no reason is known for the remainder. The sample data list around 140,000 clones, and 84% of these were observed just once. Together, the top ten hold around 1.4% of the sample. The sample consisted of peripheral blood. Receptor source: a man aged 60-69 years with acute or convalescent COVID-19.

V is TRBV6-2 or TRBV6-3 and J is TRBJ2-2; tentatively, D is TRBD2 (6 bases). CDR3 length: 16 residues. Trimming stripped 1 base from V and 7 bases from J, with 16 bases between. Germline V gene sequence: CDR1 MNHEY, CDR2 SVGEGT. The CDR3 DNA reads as TGTGCCAGCAGTTACTACGCTAGCGAGACGGGCGGGGAGCTGTTTTTT. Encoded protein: CASSYYASETGGELFF.

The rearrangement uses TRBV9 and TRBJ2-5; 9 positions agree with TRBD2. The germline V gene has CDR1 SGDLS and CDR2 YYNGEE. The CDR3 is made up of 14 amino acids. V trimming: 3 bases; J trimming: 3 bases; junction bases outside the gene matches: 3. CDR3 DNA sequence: TGTGCCAGCAGCGAGGGACTAGCAGAAGAGACCCAGTACTTC. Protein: CASSEGLAEETQYF.

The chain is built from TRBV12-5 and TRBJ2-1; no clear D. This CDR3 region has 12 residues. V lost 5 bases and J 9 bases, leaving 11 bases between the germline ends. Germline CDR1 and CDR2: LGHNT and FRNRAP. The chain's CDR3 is CASGHLPGEQFF. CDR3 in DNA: TGTGCTAGTGGTCACTTACCGGGTGAGCAGTTCTTC.

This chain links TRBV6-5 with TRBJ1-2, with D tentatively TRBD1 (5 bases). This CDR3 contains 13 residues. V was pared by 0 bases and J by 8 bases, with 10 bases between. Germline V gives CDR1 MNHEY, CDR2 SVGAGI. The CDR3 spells CASSYSQASGYTF. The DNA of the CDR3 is TGTGCCAGCAGTTACTCACAGGCCTCGGGCTACACCTTC.

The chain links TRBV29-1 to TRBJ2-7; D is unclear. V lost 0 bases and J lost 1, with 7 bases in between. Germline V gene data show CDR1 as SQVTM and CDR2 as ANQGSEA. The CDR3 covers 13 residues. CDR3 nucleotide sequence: TGCAGCGTTGAAGACCCAGATTCCTACGAGCAGTACTTC. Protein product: CSVEDPDSYEQYF.

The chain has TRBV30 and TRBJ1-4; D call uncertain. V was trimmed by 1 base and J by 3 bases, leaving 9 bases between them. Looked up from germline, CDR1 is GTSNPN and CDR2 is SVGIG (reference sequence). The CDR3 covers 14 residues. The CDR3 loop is CAWSAGLPNEKLFF. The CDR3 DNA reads TGTGCCTGGAGTGCAGGACTCCCTAATGAAAAACTGTTTTTT.

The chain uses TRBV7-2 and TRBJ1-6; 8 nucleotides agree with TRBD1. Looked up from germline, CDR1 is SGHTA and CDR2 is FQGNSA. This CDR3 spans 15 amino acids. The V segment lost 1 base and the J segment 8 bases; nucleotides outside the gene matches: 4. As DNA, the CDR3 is TGTGCCAGCAGCTTAGAAACAGGGGGGGATTCACCCCTCCACTTT. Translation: CASSLETGGDSPLHF.

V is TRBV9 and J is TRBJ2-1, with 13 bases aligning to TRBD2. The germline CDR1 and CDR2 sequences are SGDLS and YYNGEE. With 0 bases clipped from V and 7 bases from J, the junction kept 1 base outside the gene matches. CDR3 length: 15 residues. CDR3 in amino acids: CASSVELAGGNEQFF. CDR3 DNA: TGTGCCAGCAGCGTAGAACTAGCGGGGGGGAATGAGCAGTTCTTC.

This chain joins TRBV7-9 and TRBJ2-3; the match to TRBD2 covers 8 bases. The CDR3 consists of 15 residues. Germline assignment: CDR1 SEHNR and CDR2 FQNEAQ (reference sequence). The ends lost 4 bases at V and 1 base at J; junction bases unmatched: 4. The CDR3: CASSYHSGGTDTQYF. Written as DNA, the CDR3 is TGTGCCAGCAGCTACCATAGCGGGGGCACAGATACGCAGTATTTT.

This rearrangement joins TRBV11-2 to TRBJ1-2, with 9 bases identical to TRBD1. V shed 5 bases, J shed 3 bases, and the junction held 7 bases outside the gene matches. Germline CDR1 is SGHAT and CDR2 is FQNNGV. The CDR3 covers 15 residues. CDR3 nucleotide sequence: TGTGCCAGCAGCCCGTCCCGGGACAGGGACTATGGCTACACCTTC. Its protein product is CASSPSRDRDYGYTF.

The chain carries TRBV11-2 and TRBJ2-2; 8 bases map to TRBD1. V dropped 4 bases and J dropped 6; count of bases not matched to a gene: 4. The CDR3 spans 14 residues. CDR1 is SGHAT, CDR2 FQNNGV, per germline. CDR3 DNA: TGTGCCAGCAGCTCCCCAGGGGGCTCCGGGGAGCTGTTTTTT. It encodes CASSSPGGSGELFF.

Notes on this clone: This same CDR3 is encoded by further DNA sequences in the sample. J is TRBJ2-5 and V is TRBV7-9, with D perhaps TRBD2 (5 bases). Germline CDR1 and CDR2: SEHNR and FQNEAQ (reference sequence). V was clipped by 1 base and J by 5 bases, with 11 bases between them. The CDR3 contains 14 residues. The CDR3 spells CASSLVGGGETQYF. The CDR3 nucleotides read TGTGCCAGCAGCTTAGTGGGCGGAGGCGAGACCCAGTACTTC.

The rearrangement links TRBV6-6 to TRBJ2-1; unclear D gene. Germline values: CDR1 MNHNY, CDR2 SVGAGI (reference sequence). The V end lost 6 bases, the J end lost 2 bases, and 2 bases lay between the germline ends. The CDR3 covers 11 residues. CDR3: CASSTYNEQFF. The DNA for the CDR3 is TGTGCCAGCAGCACCTACAATGAGCAGTTCTTC.

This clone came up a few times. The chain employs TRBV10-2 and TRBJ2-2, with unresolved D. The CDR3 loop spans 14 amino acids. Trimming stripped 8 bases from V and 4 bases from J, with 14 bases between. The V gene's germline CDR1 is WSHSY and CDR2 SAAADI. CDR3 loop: CASDLSSGTGELFF. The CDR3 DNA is TGCGCCAGCGACCTGTCATCGGGCACCGGGGAGCTGTTTTTT.

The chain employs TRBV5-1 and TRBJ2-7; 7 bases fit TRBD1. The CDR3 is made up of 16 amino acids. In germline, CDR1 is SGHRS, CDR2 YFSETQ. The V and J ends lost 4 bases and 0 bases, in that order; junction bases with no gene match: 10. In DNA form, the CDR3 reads TGCGCCAGCAGCCCACAAGCCCGGGACAGCTCCTACGAGCAGTACTTC. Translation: CASSPQARDSSYEQYF.

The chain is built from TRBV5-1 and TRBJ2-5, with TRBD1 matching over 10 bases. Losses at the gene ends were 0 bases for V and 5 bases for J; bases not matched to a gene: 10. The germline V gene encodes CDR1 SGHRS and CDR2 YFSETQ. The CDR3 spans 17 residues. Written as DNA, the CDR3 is TGCGCCAGCAGCTTGGGAATAATGACAGGGGGCGGGGAGACCCAGTACTTC. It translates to CASSLGIMTGGGETQYF. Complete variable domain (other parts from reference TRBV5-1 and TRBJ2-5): KAGVTQTPRYLIKTRGQQVTLSCSPISGHRSVSWYQQTPGQGLQFLFEYFSETQRNKGNFPGRFSGRQFSNSRSEMNVSTLELGDSALYLCASSLGIMTGGGETQYFGPGTRLLVL.

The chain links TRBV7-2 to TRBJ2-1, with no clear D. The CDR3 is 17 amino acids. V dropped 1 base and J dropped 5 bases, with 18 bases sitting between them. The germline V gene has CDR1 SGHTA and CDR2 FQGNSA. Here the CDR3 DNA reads TGTGCCAGCAGCTTAGTTTTTGACTCCCTCTGGAACAATGAGCAGTTCTTC. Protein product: CASSLVFDSLWNNEQFF.

The CDR3 is CASSLGHEQFF. The CDR3, as DNA: TGTGCCAGCAGCTTAGGGCATGAGCAGTTCTTC. This chain uses TRBV7-3 with TRBJ2-1; D is uncertain. Germline CDR1 SGHTA, CDR2 FQGTGA. V lost 2 bases to trimming and J lost 8 bases, with 4 bases between them. This CDR3 spans 11 amino acids.

For the CDR3, the DNA is TGCGCCAGCAGTGGGACTAGCGGGAGTAATGAGCAGTTCTTC. It translates to CASSGTSGSNEQFF. This rearrangement joins TRBV5-1 to TRBJ2-1; 14 nucleotides agree with TRBD2. Germline CDR1 is SGHRS and CDR2 is YFSETQ. Unmatched junction bases numbered 2, after V lost 5 bases and J lost 7 bases. This CDR3 comprises 14 residues.

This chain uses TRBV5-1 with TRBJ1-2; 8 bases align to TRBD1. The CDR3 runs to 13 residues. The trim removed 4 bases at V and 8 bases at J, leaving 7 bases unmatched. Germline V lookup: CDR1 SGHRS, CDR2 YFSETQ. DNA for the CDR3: TGCGCCAGCAGCACCACAGGGGGAAAGGGCTACACCTTC. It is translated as CASSTTGGKGYTF.

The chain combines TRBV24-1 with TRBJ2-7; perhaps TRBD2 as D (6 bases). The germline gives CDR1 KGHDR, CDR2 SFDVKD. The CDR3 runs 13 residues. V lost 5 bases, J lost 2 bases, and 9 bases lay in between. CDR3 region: CATSGGGAYEQYF. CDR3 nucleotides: TGTGCCACCAGTGGTGGAGGGGCCTACGAGCAGTACTTC.

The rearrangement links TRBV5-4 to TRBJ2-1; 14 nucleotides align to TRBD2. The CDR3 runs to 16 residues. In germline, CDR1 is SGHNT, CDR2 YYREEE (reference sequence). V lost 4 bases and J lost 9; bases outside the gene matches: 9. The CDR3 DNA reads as TGTGCCAGCAGCACGACTAGCGGGGGGGCGAGAGGTGAGCAGTTCTTC. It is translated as CASSTTSGGARGEQFF.

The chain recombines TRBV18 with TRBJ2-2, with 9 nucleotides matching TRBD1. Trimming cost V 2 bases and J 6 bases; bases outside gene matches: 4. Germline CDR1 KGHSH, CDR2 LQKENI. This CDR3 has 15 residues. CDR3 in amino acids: CASSPRTGVPGELFF. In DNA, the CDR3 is TGTGCCAGCTCACCAAGGACAGGGGTACCCGGGGAGCTGTTTTTT.

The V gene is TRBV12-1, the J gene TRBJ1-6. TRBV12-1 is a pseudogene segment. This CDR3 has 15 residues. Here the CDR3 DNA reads TGTGCGGGGCGGGACCCCTGCTCCTATAATTCACCCCTCCACTTT. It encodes CAGRDPCSYNSPLHF.

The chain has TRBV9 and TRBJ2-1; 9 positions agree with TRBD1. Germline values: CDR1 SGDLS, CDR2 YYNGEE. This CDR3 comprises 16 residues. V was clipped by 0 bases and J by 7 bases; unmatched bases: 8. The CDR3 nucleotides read TGTGCCAGCAGCGTAGGTCTGGGACAGGGTTTTAATGAGCAGTTCTTC. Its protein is CASSVGLGQGFNEQFF.

CDR3 residues: CASSSPGGNTEAFF. In nucleotides, the CDR3 is TGTGCCAGCAGCTCTCCGGGGGGGAACACTGAAGCTTTCTTT. J is TRBJ1-1 and V is TRBV5-4; D is perhaps TRBD1 (5 bases). The V end was cut by 3 bases, the J end by 1 base, with 10 bases between. Germline assignment: CDR1 SGHNT and CDR2 YYREEE (reference sequence). The CDR3 runs to 14 residues.

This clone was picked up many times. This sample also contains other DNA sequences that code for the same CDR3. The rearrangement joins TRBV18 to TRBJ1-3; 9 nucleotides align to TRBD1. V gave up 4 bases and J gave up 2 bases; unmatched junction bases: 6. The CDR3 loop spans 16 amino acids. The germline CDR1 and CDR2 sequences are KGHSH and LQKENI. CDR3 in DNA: TGTGCCAGCTCACAACCGGGACAGGGAACTGGAAACACCATATATTTT. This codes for CASSQPGQGTGNTIYF.